This T cell receptor beta chain was documented in a study of blood T cell repertoires in COVID-19. On the study more broadly: PBMCs, B-cell-depleted T cells, or T cells were the source of the cDNA or gDNA that made up the material.

The CDR3 loop spans 13 amino acids. V lost 4 bases and J lost 6; bases outside the gene matches: 6. Germline assignment: CDR1 SEHNR and CDR2 FQNEAQ (reference sequence). The study drew participants aged about 18 to 89 years from 24 US areas. Sequenced by immunoSEQ multiplex PCR; TCRdb stores in-frame clones only, minus some. The sample has 270,000 or so clones; around nine tenths are singletons. The clonotype originates from a woman younger than 30 who had recovered from COVID-19. The rearrangement joins TRBV7-9 to TRBJ2-7; 7 bases line up with TRBD1. Sequences were obtained from PBMCs or T cells enriched from blood (not recorded which). The CDR3 loop reads CASSSATGTEQYF. CDR3 DNA: TGTGCCAGCAGCTCTGCGACAGGGACCGAGCAGTACTTC.